Here is one TCR beta chain with its context. Its antigen is currently unknown. The record originates from a study of regulatory T cells. Whole-study findings and limits: In CD3G-deficient patients, conventional CD4+ T cells were enriched for hydrophobic CDR3 residues at positions 6 and 7.

Primers: 52 TRBV forward and 13 TRBJ reverse. Profiling relied on immunoSEQ multiplex PCR, and the TCRdb table lists in-frame clones only, not all of them. The table includes about 32,000 clones, over 75% detected once. Sequences were obtained from conventional CD4+ T cells sorted from blood. The clonotype comes from a person aged 18 to 30 with CD3G deficiency.

The CDR3 nucleotides are TGTGCCAGCAGCGACGGACAGTTACATGGCTACACCTTC. It translates to CASSDGQLHGYTF. The rearrangement links TRBV6-6 to TRBJ1-2, with D possibly TRBD1 on 6 matching bases. The CDR3 length is 13 residues. Germline values: CDR1 MNHNY, CDR2 SVGAGI (reference sequence). The V gene lost 6 bases and the J gene lost 6 bases, with 14 bases spanning the gap.